The source of this TCR beta chain is a study of shared clonotypes between healthy human individuals. Study-wide results and limits: Even with large depth, rarefaction showed that sorted-subset sequencing was incomplete. The represented genetic and exposure-history diversity was limited by the small number of donors.

Details on this clone: The antigen remains undetermined.

The repertoire was sequenced with immunoSEQ multiplex PCR; TCRdb's copy has only in-frame clones and lacks some. Here the sample spans fewer than 1.6 million clones, just under 99% being singletons. Sequencing input: naive CD4+ T cells sorted from blood. Subset defined: CD45RA+ positively selected. The receptor was isolated from a man aged 25 to 40 in good health.

CDR3 sequence reads: CASRKLGISGANVLTF. The CDR3 bases are TGTGCCAGCAGAAAATTGGGAATCTCTGGGGCCAACGTCCTGACTTTC. The rearrangement links TRBV28 to TRBJ2-6; no reliable D call. The CDR3 extends over 16 amino acids. Germline V gene data show CDR1 as MDHEN and CDR2 as SYDVKM. Trimming shortened V by 6 bases and J by 0 bases, and 12 bases separated the two germline ends. The variable domain in full, with the rest retrieved from reference TRBV28 and TRBJ2-6, is DVKVTQSSRYLVKRTGEKVFLECVQDMDHENMFWYRQDPGLGLRLIYFSYDVKMKEKGDIPEGYSVSREKKERFSLILESASTNQTSMYLCASRKLGISGANVLTFGAGSRLTVL.